This is a list of T cell receptor beta chains from one sample in a study of shared clonotypes between healthy human individuals. Profiling relied on immunoSEQ multiplex PCR, and the TCRdb table lists in-frame clones only, not all of them. This table has just over 2,000,000 clones, 85% to 95% appearing once. The sample consisted of naive CD8+ T cells sorted from blood. The source is a man younger than 35 in good health. Both conserved end residues are part of each CDR3. D genes are given only for firm matches. The size of a clone is reported for some rows only, either as once, few or many, or as a class for expanded clones.

J gene	D gene	clone size	V gene	CDR3 protein	CDR3 DNA
TRBJ2-3	.	.	TRBV7-9	CASSLDLTDTQYF	TGTGCCAGCAGCTTGGACCTCACAGATACGCAGTATTTT
TRBJ2-6	.	.	TRBV19	CASTGSGANVLTF	TGTGCCAGTACCGGCTCTGGGGCCAACGTCCTGACTTTC
TRBJ2-3	.	.	TRBV4-3	CASSQEPLGDTQYF	TGCGCCAGCAGCCAAGAGCCTCTTGGGGATACGCAGTATTTT
TRBJ2-5	.	.	TRBV11-2	CASSLDTGWQETQYF	TGTGCCAGCAGCTTAGATACAGGGTGGCAAGAGACCCAGTACTTC
TRBJ1-1	.	.	TRBV2	CASSETADWTEAFF	TGTGCCAGCAGTGAAACCGCTGATTGGACTGAAGCTTTCTTT
TRBJ2-2	.	.	TRBV7-8	CASSLEGFGELFF	TGTGCCAGCAGCTTAGAAGGGTTTGGGGAGCTGTTTTTT
TRBJ2-7	TRBD1	.	TRBV28	CASSFGGTGGVDEQYF	TGTGCCAGCAGTTTTGGGGGGACAGGGGGCGTTGACGAGCAGTACTTC
TRBJ2-1	.	.	TRBV4-1	CASSQETGDSYNEQFF	TGCGCCAGCAGCCAAGAGACAGGAGACAGCTACAATGAGCAGTTCTTC
TRBJ2-1	.	once	TRBV29-1	CSVDEGLANNEQFF	TGCAGCGTTGATGAGGGGCTAGCGAACAATGAGCAGTTCTTC
TRBJ1-1	.	once	TRBV2	CASSGWTADFEAFF	TGTGCCAGCAGCGGCTGGACAGCAGATTTTGAAGCTTTCTTT
TRBJ1-5	.	.	TRBV2	CASRGEMNQPQHF	TGTGCCAGCAGGGGAGAGATGAATCAGCCCCAGCATTTT
TRBJ1-2	.	.	TRBV27	CASATWGAGGYTF	TGTGCCAGCGCAACGTGGGGGGCGGGAGGCTACACCTTC
TRBJ1-6	TRBD1	.	TRBV30	CAWSRDRGGAPLHF	TGTGCCTGGAGTAGGGACAGGGGCGGGGCACCCCTCCACTTT
TRBJ2-7	.	.	TRBV6-5	CASSDGGPYEQYF	TGTGCCAGCAGTGACGGGGGACCTTACGAGCAGTACTTC
TRBJ2-7	TRBD1	.	TRBV5-1	CASSRGTGETYEQYF	TGCGCCAGCAGCCGCGGGACAGGGGAAACCTACGAGCAGTACTTC
TRBJ2-5	.	.	TRBV29-1	CSVARTIGETQYF	TGCAGCGTCGCCCGGACTATCGGGGAGACCCAGTACTTC
TRBJ2-2	.	.	TRBV5-4	CASSLGGNTGELFF	TGTGCCAGCAGTCTCGGAGGGAACACCGGGGAGCTGTTTTTT
TRBJ2-7	TRBD2	.	TRBV10-1	CASSETGGFYEQYF	TGCGCCAGCAGTGAGACGGGGGGGTTCTACGAGCAGTACTTC
TRBJ1-2	TRBD1	.	TRBV27	CASSPGQGINYGYTF	TGTGCCAGCAGTCCAGGACAGGGGATCAACTATGGCTACACCTTC
TRBJ2-7	TRBD2	.	TRBV7-9	CASTPGGGIYEQYF	TGTGCCAGCACCCCGGGGGGAGGGATATACGAGCAGTACTTC
TRBJ1-1	.	.	TRBV6-5	CASSYSGSTEAFF	TGTGCCAGCAGTTACTCCGGTAGTACTGAAGCTTTCTTT
TRBJ1-2	.	.	TRBV5-1	CASSLEAVGYGYTF	TGCGCCAGCAGCTTGGAGGCCGTCGGGTATGGCTACACCTTC
TRBJ2-3	.	.	TRBV27	CASSSGSRLDTQYF	TGTGCCAGCAGTTCTGGGTCCAGGCTAGATACGCAGTATTTT
TRBJ2-7	.	.	TRBV6-6	CASRVQESYEQYF	TGTGCCAGCAGGGTACAGGAATCCTACGAGCAGTACTTC
TRBJ2-7	TRBD2	.	TRBV9	CASSAIAGPTHEQYF	TGTGCCAGCAGCGCGATAGCGGGACCGACCCACGAGCAGTACTTC
TRBJ2-2	.	.	TRBV28	CASSFRGLRTGELFF	TGTGCCAGCAGTTTCCGGGGGTTGAGGACCGGGGAGCTGTTTTTT
TRBJ1-3	.	once	TRBV28	CASSIPGGNTIYF	TGTGCCAGCAGCATTCCTGGGGGAAACACCATATATTTT
TRBJ2-7	.	.	TRBV4-1	CASSQDGSYEQYF	TGCGCCAGCAGCCAAGATGGGAGCTACGAGCAGTACTTC
TRBJ2-7	TRBD1	.	TRBV7-6	CASSFGQGASYEQYF	TGTGCCAGCAGCTTTGGACAGGGGGCCTCCTACGAGCAGTACTTC
TRBJ2-1	TRBD1	.	TRBV30	CAWSPGQGSYEQFF	TGTGCCTGGAGTCCGGGACAGGGATCCTATGAGCAGTTCTTC
TRBJ1-1	.	.	TRBV7-6	CASSLVAFPDTEAFF	TGTGCCAGCAGCTTAGTGGCCTTCCCGGACACTGAAGCTTTCTTT
TRBJ2-7	TRBD2	.	TRBV9	CASSVSSSGRGEQYF	TGTGCCAGCAGCGTATCGTCTAGCGGGAGGGGCGAGCAGTACTTC
TRBJ1-2	TRBD1	.	TRBV28	CASIRDSRTYGYTF	TGTGCCAGCATTCGGGACAGCCGTACCTATGGCTACACCTTC
TRBJ1-4	TRBD1	.	TRBV4-1	CASSHTGDEKLFF	TGCGCCAGCAGCCATACAGGGGATGAAAAACTGTTTTTT
TRBJ2-2	TRBD2	once	TRBV19	CASSTGLAGVTGELFF	TGTGCCAGTAGTACGGGACTAGCGGGAGTTACCGGGGAGCTGTTTTTT
TRBJ2-7	TRBD1	.	TRBV7-9	CASSFTGTVHEQYF	TGTGCCAGCAGCTTCACCGGGACAGTCCACGAGCAGTACTTC
TRBJ2-5	.	.	TRBV13	CASSLSQYQETQYF	TGTGCCAGCAGCTTAAGCCAGTACCAAGAGACCCAGTACTTC
TRBJ1-5	.	.	TRBV5-1	CASSLEGTGSNQPQHF	TGCGCCAGCAGCTTGGAGGGGACGGGTAGCAATCAGCCCCAGCATTTT
TRBJ2-7	.	once	TRBV7-6	CASSPTTGMGEQYF	TGTGCCAGCAGCCCCACCACAGGGATGGGCGAGCAGTACTTC
TRBJ1-1	TRBD1	.	TRBV2	CASVRTGNTEAFF	TGTGCCAGCGTTAGGACAGGGAACACTGAAGCTTTCTTT